Below are 12 T cell receptor beta chains sequenced from a single sample in a study of identifying expanded T cells in peripheral blood. Using immunoSEQ multiplex PCR, the repertoire was profiled, and TCRdb retains in-frame clones only, with some absent. The table records about 80,000 clones, 70% to 90% of them present only once. The specimen sequenced was blood. These receptors were obtained from a person between 18 and 75 years old in good health.

The chain has TRBV15 and TRBJ2-7; TRBD1 matches at 7 bases. This CDR3 region has 12 residues. Germline CDR1 LNHNV, CDR2 YYDKDF (reference sequence). V lost 4 bases, J lost 4 bases, and 1 base stayed unmatched. The CDR3 protein is CATSTGQYEQYF. The CDR3, as DNA: TGTGCCACCAGCACGGGACAGTACGAGCAGTACTTC.

V is TRBV10-3 and J is TRBJ2-7, with 12 nucleotides matching TRBD2. V gave up 0 bases and J gave up 2 bases; unmatched junction bases: 2. CDR3 length: 16 amino acids. In germline, CDR1 is ENHRY, CDR2 SYGVKD. The CDR3 protein is CAISESTSGGPYEQYF. The CDR3 coding sequence is TGTGCCATCAGTGAGTCGACTAGCGGGGGTCCCTACGAGCAGTACTTC.

The chain is built from TRBV11-2 and TRBJ1-4; maybe TRBD1 (5 bases). The germline CDR1 and CDR2 sequences are SGHAT and FQNNGV. The CDR3 runs to 12 residues. V dropped 8 bases and J dropped 5 bases, with 9 bases sitting between them. The CDR3 spells CASGAQNEKLFF. Written as DNA, the CDR3 is TGTGCCAGCGGGGCCCAGAATGAAAAACTGTTTTTT.

V usage is TRBV5-8 and J usage is TRBJ2-3; 13 nucleotides match TRBD2. J lost 3 bases, V lost 3 bases, and 10 bases had no gene match. The V gene's germline CDR1 is SGHTS and CDR2 YDEGEE. The CDR3 contains 18 residues. This CDR3 is CASSSGWTSGGRTDTQYF. The CDR3 nucleotides are TGTGCCAGCAGCTCGGGGTGGACTAGCGGGGGAAGGACAGATACGCAGTATTTT.

The chain joins TRBV5-4 to TRBJ1-1; tentative D call: TRBD1 (5 bases). Germline lookup yields CDR1 SGHNT and CDR2 YYREEE (reference sequence). There are 15 residues in the CDR3. Trimming left V 0 bases short and J 5 bases short, with 14 bases between. The CDR3 protein is CASSLGTGLGTEAFF. The CDR3 region has the DNA TGTGCCAGCAGCTTGGGGACGGGACTGGGGACTGAAGCTTTCTTT.

This sequence joins TRBV28 and TRBJ1-2, with 9 positions matching TRBD1. V trimming: 4 bases; J trimming: 8 bases; junction bases outside the gene matches: 5. The CDR3 consists of 13 residues. Germline V lookup: CDR1 MDHEN, CDR2 SYDVKM. The CDR3 reads CASSSGQGPGYTF. Written as DNA, the CDR3 is TGTGCCAGCAGTTCCGGACAGGGGCCCGGCTACACCTTC.

The J gene is TRBJ1-1, the V gene TRBV4-2; perhaps TRBD1 as D (6 bases). Germline lookup yields CDR1 LGHNA and CDR2 YNFKEQ. Trimming left V 0 bases short and J 3 bases short, with 20 bases between. The CDR3 contains 18 residues. In DNA form, the CDR3 reads TGTGCCAGCAGCCAAGAGGGAGGAGGGGGGGTTTATGACACTGAAGCTTTCTTT. It is translated as CASSQEGGGGVYDTEAFF.

This chain uses TRBV5-1 with TRBJ2-3; TRBD2 matches 11 bases. The germline V gene has CDR1 SGHRS and CDR2 YFSETQ. The CDR3 is made up of 16 amino acids. After removal of 1 base from V and 2 bases from J, the junction contained 3 bases not matched to a gene. The CDR3 here is CASSLKLAGVTDTQYF. The CDR3 nucleotides are TGCGCCAGCAGCTTGAAACTAGCGGGGGTCACAGATACGCAGTATTTT.

The rearrangement links TRBV29-1 to TRBJ2-6, with D possibly called TRBD1 or TRBD2 (5 bases each). Trimming cost V 3 bases and J 2 bases, with 8 bases left between them. CDR1 and CDR2 (germline): SQVTM, ANQGSEA. CDR3 length: 14 amino acids. The CDR3 here is CSVDQGAGANVLTF. The CDR3 DNA sequence: TGCAGCGTTGATCAGGGAGCTGGGGCCAACGTCCTGACTTTC. Using reference TRBV29-1 and TRBJ2-6 for the parts outside the CDR3, the full variable domain is SAVISQKPSRDICQRGTSLTIQCQVDSQVTMMFWYRQQPGQSLTLIATANQGSEATYESGFVIDKFPISRPNLTFSTLTVSNMSPEDSSIYLCSVDQGAGANVLTFGAGSRLTVL.

The genes are TRBV27 and TRBJ1-2; no definite D call. Germline CDR1 is MNHEY and CDR2 is SMNVEV (reference sequence). Trimming took 0 bases from V and 7 from J, leaving 15 bases between them. The CDR3 sequence is 15 residues long. In nucleotides, the CDR3 is TGTGCCAGCAGTTTATCCCCGGGCAGAAGCAGTGGCTACACCTTC. This gives the protein CASSLSPGRSSGYTF.

The J gene is TRBJ2-1, the V gene TRBV4-2; perhaps TRBD1 as D (5 bases). This CDR3 contains 17 residues. V was shortened by 1 base and J by 5 bases, with 18 bases between the two germline ends. Germline-derived CDR1 and CDR2 are LGHNA and YNFKEQ. In DNA, the CDR3 is TGTGCCAGCAGCCAAGCCCCCGCAGGGTTAACGGACAATGAGCAGTTCTTC. Translated, it gives CASSQAPAGLTDNEQFF.

This chain connects TRBV18 to TRBJ2-3; unclear D gene. Trimming left V 1 base short and J 2 bases short, with 4 bases between. The CDR3 covers 13 residues. CDR1 and CDR2 (germline): KGHSH, LQKENI. CDR3 bases: TGTGCCAGCTCACCACAGAACACAGATACGCAGTATTTT. Translating it yields CASSPQNTDTQYF. The full variable domain, its missing parts supplied by reference TRBV18 and TRBJ2-3, is NAGVMQNPRHLVRRRGQEARLRCSPMKGHSHVYWYRQLPEEGLKFMVYLQKENIIDESGMPKERFSAEFPKEGPSILRIQQVVRGDSAAYFCASSPQNTDTQYFGPGTRLTVL.